What follows is one TCR beta chain and its context. Its antigen is not identified. Other nucleotide sequences in the sample specify the same CDR3. This entry belongs to a study of T cell responses to AZD1222 COVID-19 vaccine. Study-wide points: Nearly half of spike-specific TCRs reportedly go after variant regions that carry no mutations. Among the donors, most were white British and more were female, and clonal diversity was possibly underestimated. Vaccine-associated CD4 TCRs ranged over spike, dominating at 160-218 and 743-854. After two AZD1222 doses, spike-specific TCR breadth and depth rose versus day 0.

CDR3 length equals 14 residues. Trimming left V 5 bases short and J 2 bases short, with 12 bases between. Germline CDR1 and CDR2: MNHEY and SMNVEV (reference sequence). Profiled with immunoSEQ multiplex PCR; TCRdb holds only in-frame clones, not every one. This table holds approximately 150,000 clones, 85% to 95% found once. The chain couples TRBV27 to TRBJ1-2, with D possibly being TRBD1 (6 bases). Source: peripheral blood, taken on day 0 of MenACWY control vaccination. The receptor was derived from an adult in good health. This CDR3 reads CASSPRQGNYGYTF. CDR3 nucleotides: TGTGCCAGCAGTCCGCGTCAGGGGAACTATGGCTACACCTTC.